This TCR beta chain was captured by sequencing in a study of T cell responses to AZD1222 COVID-19 vaccine. Trimming cost V 8 bases and J 9 bases, with 21 bases left between them. The CDR3 runs to 14 residues. In germline, CDR1 is KGHSH, CDR2 LQKENI. Data came from immunoSEQ multiplex PCR; TCRdb stores just in-frame clones and leaves some out. The data show some 140,000 clones, approximately 90% seen once. V usage is TRBV18 and J usage is TRBJ2-3; D might be TRBD1 or TRBD2, each matching 5 bases. This sequence originates from an adult in good health. The source was peripheral blood, collected on day 0 of AZD1222 vaccination. The CDR3 nucleotides are TGTGCCAGCCACTTCGTTAGGGACCATGGGACGCAGTATTTT. Translated: CASHFVRDHGTQYF.